Listed here are 18 T cell receptor beta chains from one sample, sequenced in a study of blood T cell repertoires in COVID-19. The table came from immunoSEQ multiplex PCR; TCRdb's copy has only in-frame clones and leaves some out. The sample yields some 97,000 clones, approximately 90% seen once. Sequenced sample: peripheral blood. The receptors shown here come from a man between 60 and 75 years old with acute or convalescent COVID-19.

CDR3 region: CAWKGLILEAFF. The CDR3 region has the DNA TGTGCCTGGAAGGGGCTGATCCTTGAAGCTTTCTTT. The V call is TRBV30, the J call TRBJ1-1, with a possible D match to TRBD1 (5 bases). Germline assignment: CDR1 GTSNPN and CDR2 SVGIG (reference sequence). This CDR3 has 12 amino acids. Trimming stripped 4 bases from V and 7 bases from J, with 13 bases between.

This clone was recorded once. This rearrangement joins TRBV29-1 to TRBJ2-6, with a tentative D call TRBD1 (6 bases). V shed 3 bases and J shed 3 bases, with 12 bases lying between them. This CDR3 has 15 residues. Germline assignment: CDR1 SQVTM and CDR2 ANQGSEA. CDR3 nucleotide sequence: TGCAGCGTTGAGGTTAGACAGGTTGGGGCCAACGTCCTGACTTTC. Amino acid sequence: CSVEVRQVGANVLTF. Combining the CDR3 with reference TRBV29-1 and TRBJ2-6 gives the whole variable domain SAVISQKPSRDICQRGTSLTIQCQVDSQVTMMFWYRQQPGQSLTLIATANQGSEATYESGFVIDKFPISRPNLTFSTLTVSNMSPEDSSIYLCSVEVRQVGANVLTFGAGSRLTVL.

This chain links TRBV5-1 with TRBJ2-6, with 8 nucleotides matching TRBD1. This CDR3 is 17 amino acids long. The junction had 6 bases not matched to a gene; V was cut back by 4 bases and J by 0 bases. Germline-derived CDR1 and CDR2 are SGHRS and YFSETQ. The CDR3 DNA follows: TGCGCCAGCAGCCCTTTAGGGACAGGCTCTGGGGCCAACGTCCTGACTTTC. Translation gives CASSPLGTGSGANVLTF.

The genes are TRBV29-1 and TRBJ1-1, with TRBD1 identical over 8 bases. The CDR3 runs to 12 residues. The germline V gene has CDR1 SQVTM and CDR2 ANQGSEA. The junction had 2 bases not matched to a gene; V was cut back by 3 bases and J by 5 bases. The CDR3 region has the DNA TGCAGCGTTGACAGGGGGCGGACTGAAGCTTTCTTT. Amino acids: CSVDRGRTEAFF.

The CDR3 loop is CASSFAGGTNTEAFF. The DNA of the CDR3 is TGTGCCAGCAGCTTTGCCGGGGGGACAAACACTGAAGCTTTCTTT. J is TRBJ1-1 and V is TRBV5-5, with TRBD1 as a possible D gene (6 bases). This CDR3 spans 15 amino acids. Trimming removed 2 bases at V and 2 bases at J, with 13 bases between. Germline loops: CDR1 SGHKS, CDR2 YYEKEE (reference sequence). Variable domain in full (rest from reference TRBV5-5 and TRBJ1-1): DAGVTQSPTHLIKTRGQQVTLRCSPISGHKSVSWYQQVLGQGPQFIFQYYEKEERGRGNFPDRFSARQFPNYSSELNVNALLLGDSALYLCASSFAGGTNTEAFFGQGTRLTVV.

The gene calls are TRBV9 and TRBJ1-2; 10 bases fit TRBD1. The CDR3 loop spans 14 amino acids. Trimming removed 3 bases from V and 4 bases from J; junction bases left unmatched: 3. Per the germline V gene, CDR1 is SGDLS and CDR2 is YYNGEE. CDR3 DNA: TGTGCCAGCAGCGATGGGACAGGGGTCTATGGCTACACCTTC. Encoded protein: CASSDGTGVYGYTF.

The chain has TRBV3-1 (or the pseudogene TRBV3-2) and TRBJ1-6; D not certain. The CDR3 sequence is 13 residues long. Germline V gene lookup returns CDR1 LGHDT and CDR2 YNNKEL (reference sequence). Trimming took off 0 bases at V and 8 bases at J, with 5 bases between the two ends. The CDR3 nucleotides are TGTGCCAGCAGCCAAGAAAACTATTCACCCCTCCACTTT. Protein: CASSQENYSPLHF.

This rearrangement joins TRBV15 to TRBJ1-2; D is perhaps TRBD1 (6 bases). Looked up from germline, CDR1 is LNHNV and CDR2 is YYDKDF (reference sequence). This CDR3 region has 15 residues. V was cut by 0 bases and J by 3 bases, with 11 bases left in between. CDR3 bases: TGTGCCACCAGCAGAGAAAACAGGGCAGACTATGGCTACACCTTC. Translated: CATSRENRADYGYTF.

This clone was seen a handful of times. CDR3 coding DNA: TGTGCCAGTAGTTTTTGGACAGAACCCTACGAGCAGTACGTC. This codes for CASSFWTEPYEQYV. The chain couples TRBV19 to TRBJ2-7, with a possible D match to TRBD1 (6 bases). There are 14 residues in the CDR3. Germline V gene sequence: CDR1 LNHDA, CDR2 SQIVND (reference sequence). With 5 bases removed from V and 2 bases from J, the gap between germline ends came to 13 bases.

The chain is built from TRBV5-1 and TRBJ2-2; 9 nucleotides align to TRBD2. CDR3 length equals 17 residues. V lost 0 bases and J lost 4; bases outside the gene matches: 7. Germline values: CDR1 SGHRS, CDR2 YFSETQ. CDR3 sequence reads: CASSLEGSGRRTGELFF. The CDR3 DNA reads TGCGCCAGCAGCTTGGAGGGTAGCGGGAGACGCACCGGGGAGCTGTTTTTT.

The chain carries TRBV3-1 (or the pseudogene TRBV3-2) and TRBJ2-5, with D tentatively TRBD1 (6 bases). The CDR3 runs to 14 residues. V lost 2 bases, J lost 5 bases, and 12 bases lay in between. The V gene's germline CDR1 is LGHDT and CDR2 YNNKEL (reference sequence). The CDR3 DNA follows: TGTGCCAGCAGCCAAAATCACAGGGAGGAGACCCAGTACTTC. Translating it yields CASSQNHREETQYF.

CDR3 residues: CAISDPDTEAFF. CDR3 coding DNA: TGTGCCATCAGTGACCCGGACACTGAAGCTTTCTTT. The chain recombines TRBV10-3 with TRBJ1-1; D gene ambiguous. The germline gives CDR1 ENHRY, CDR2 SYGVKD. V was trimmed by 3 bases and J by 3 bases, leaving 5 bases between them. CDR3 size: 12 residues.

This clone has only one observation. This sequence joins TRBV29-1 and TRBJ1-3; TRBD1 matches 8 bases. The CDR3 loop spans 12 amino acids. V lost 5 bases and J lost 5; bases outside the gene matches: 2. Germline V gives CDR1 SQVTM, CDR2 ANQGSEA. CDR3 loop: CSVRQGRNTIYF. In nucleotides, the CDR3 is TGCAGCGTTCGACAGGGGCGAAACACCATATATTTT.

The rearrangement links TRBV5-1 to TRBJ1-5; D is perhaps TRBD1 (6 bases). Per the germline V gene, CDR1 is SGHRS and CDR2 is YFSETQ. V lost 1 base, J lost 7 bases, and 15 bases lay in between. The CDR3 length is 15 residues. The CDR3 loop reads CASSLTSGARQPQHF. DNA for the CDR3: TGCGCCAGCAGCTTGACTTCAGGGGCCCGGCAGCCCCAGCATTTT.

This clone was seen only a few times. This chain connects TRBV6-2 or TRBV6-3 to TRBJ1-5; TRBD1 agrees at 9 bases. CDR1 is MNHEY and CDR2 is SVGEGT in the germline V gene. The CDR3 extends over 18 amino acids. V lost 2 bases and J lost 2; bases outside the gene matches: 10. The CDR3 DNA is TGTGCCAGCAGTTACCTTACCGGGACAGGGACGCGCAATCAGCCCCAGCATTTT. This translates into CASSYLTGTGTRNQPQHF.

This chain links TRBV19 with TRBJ1-1, with 8 bases identical to TRBD1. The length of the CDR3 is 17 residues. V trimming: 7 bases; J trimming: 0 bases; junction bases outside the gene matches: 13. Per the germline V gene, CDR1 is LNHDA and CDR2 is SQIVND (reference sequence). The CDR3 bases are TGTGCCAGTACCCCACAGCCGGGACAGGTTATGAACACTGAAGCTTTCTTT. It specifies CASTPQPGQVMNTEAFF.

This chain uses TRBV5-1 with TRBJ2-3, with 7 nucleotides matching TRBD1. Germline CDR1 reads SGHRS; CDR2 reads YFSETQ. The trim removed 3 bases at V and 2 bases at J, leaving 9 bases unmatched. This CDR3 comprises 16 residues. The CDR3 DNA reads TGCGCCAGCAGCTCCTACCGGACAGGAACCACAGATACGCAGTATTTT. Translation: CASSSYRTGTTDTQYF.

The chain joins TRBV2 to TRBJ1-3; D not certain. Trimming shortened V by 6 bases and J by 7 bases, and 13 bases separated the two germline ends. Germline CDR1 reads SNHLY; CDR2 reads FYNNEI. The CDR3 runs 13 residues. The CDR3 DNA reads as TGTGCCAGCAGGGTTGGGTCCGGGAACACCATATATTTT. This encodes CASRVGSGNTIYF.